This T cell receptor (beta chain) was recovered during a study of T cells in localized non-small cell lung cancer. General observations from the study: Those with higher blood T cell density had longer overall survival. Adjacent lung exhibited a median of 57 among the 100 most abundant tumor clones. A single tumor region was sequenced, leaving heterogeneity possible. Clonality of T cells reached its maximum in uninvolved adjacent lung, surpassing tumor.

A remark on this clone: Its antigen is undetermined.

Trimming cost V 4 bases and J 0 bases; bases outside gene matches: 4. Germline assignment: CDR1 SGHRS and CDR2 YFSETQ. CDR3 length: 16 amino acids. Method: immunoSEQ multiplex PCR; TCRdb's copy keeps in-frame clones and lacks some. Of around 91,000 clones in the sample, 87% are singletons; the top ten hold about 15%. This receptor was taken from a man aged 40-75 years with stage I squamous cell lung carcinoma. The chain links TRBV5-1 to TRBJ2-3, with TRBD2 identical over 11 bases. The input for sequencing was peripheral blood, taken before any cancer treatment. This CDR3 reads CASSLRTSGSTDTQYF. As DNA, the CDR3 is TGCGCCAGCAGCCTGCGGACTAGCGGGAGCACAGATACGCAGTATTTT. The entire variable domain, with the rest obtained from reference TRBV5-1 and TRBJ2-3, is as follows: KAGVTQTPRYLIKTRGQQVTLSCSPISGHRSVSWYQQTPGQGLQFLFEYFSETQRNKGNFPGRFSGRQFSNSRSEMNVSTLELGDSALYLCASSLRTSGSTDTQYFGPGTRLTVL.